The present entry profiles one T cell receptor (beta chain) with its context. Other DNA sequences from this sample encode an identical CDR3 as well. Assay: immunoSEQ multiplex PCR; the TCRdb copy retains only in-frame clones and omits some. The table shows approximately 1,000,000 clones, with roughly 77% occurring only once. V was pared by 0 bases and J by 1 base, with 8 bases between. The CDR3 runs to 14 residues. Germline V gene lookup returns CDR1 SGHRS and CDR2 YFSETQ. This sample is part of a study of shared clonotypes between healthy human individuals. Across the whole study: There were three CD4 naive, three CD4 memory, two CD8 naive and one CD8 memory plates per donor.

Sequenced input: memory CD4+ T cells from PBMCs. Subset: CD45RA-negative fraction. This receptor was taken from a man between 18 and 35 years old in good health. Some clones in this sample may be carry-over from other donors' samples. The chain is built from TRBV5-1 and TRBJ2-7; D uncertain. The CDR3 region is CASSLAAASYEQYF. The DNA for the CDR3 is TGCGCCAGCAGCTTGGCCGCGGCTTCCTACGAGCAGTACTTC.